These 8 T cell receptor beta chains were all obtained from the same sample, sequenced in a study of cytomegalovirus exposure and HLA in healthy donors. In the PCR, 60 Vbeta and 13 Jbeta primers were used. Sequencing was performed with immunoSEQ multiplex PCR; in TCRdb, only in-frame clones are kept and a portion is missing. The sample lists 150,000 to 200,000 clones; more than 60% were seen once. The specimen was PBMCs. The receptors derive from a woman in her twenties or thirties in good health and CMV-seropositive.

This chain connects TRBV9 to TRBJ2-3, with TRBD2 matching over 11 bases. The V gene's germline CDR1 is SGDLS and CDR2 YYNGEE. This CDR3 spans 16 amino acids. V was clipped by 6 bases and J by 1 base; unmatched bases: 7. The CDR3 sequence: CASTPGTSGGTDTQYF. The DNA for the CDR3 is TGTGCCAGCACCCCCGGGACTAGCGGCGGCACAGATACGCAGTATTTT.

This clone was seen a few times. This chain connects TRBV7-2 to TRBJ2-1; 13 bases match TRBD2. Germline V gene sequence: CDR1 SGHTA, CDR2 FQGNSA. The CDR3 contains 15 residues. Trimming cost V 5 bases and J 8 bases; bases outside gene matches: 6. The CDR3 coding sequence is TGTGCCAGCAGCCCTGGACTAGCGGGAGCCCATGAGCAGTTCTTC. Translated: CASSPGLAGAHEQFF.

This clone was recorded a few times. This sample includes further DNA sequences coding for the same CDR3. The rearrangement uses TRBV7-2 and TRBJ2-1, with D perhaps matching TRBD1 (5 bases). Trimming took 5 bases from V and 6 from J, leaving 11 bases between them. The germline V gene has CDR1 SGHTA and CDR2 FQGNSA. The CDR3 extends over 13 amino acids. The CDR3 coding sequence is TGTGCCAGCAGCCTCGACAGATCCAATGAGCAGTTCTTC. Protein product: CASSLDRSNEQFF.

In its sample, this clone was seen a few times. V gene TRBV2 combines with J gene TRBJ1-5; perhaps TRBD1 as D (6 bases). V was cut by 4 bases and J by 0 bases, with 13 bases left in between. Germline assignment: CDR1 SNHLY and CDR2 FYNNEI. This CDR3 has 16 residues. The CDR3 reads CASSGPDSYSNQPQHF. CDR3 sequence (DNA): TGTGCCAGCAGTGGGCCGGACAGTTATAGCAATCAGCCCCAGCATTTT.

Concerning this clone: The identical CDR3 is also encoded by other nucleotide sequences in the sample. This chain's CDR3 is CASSTLTGGNEKLFF. For the CDR3, the DNA is TGTGCCAGTAGTACCTTGACAGGGGGCAATGAAAAACTGTTTTTT. The chain is built from TRBV19 and TRBJ1-4, with TRBD1 matching over 10 bases. The CDR3 runs 15 residues. Per germline, CDR1 LNHDA and CDR2 SQIVND (reference sequence). V dropped 4 bases and J dropped 5; count of bases not matched to a gene: 4.

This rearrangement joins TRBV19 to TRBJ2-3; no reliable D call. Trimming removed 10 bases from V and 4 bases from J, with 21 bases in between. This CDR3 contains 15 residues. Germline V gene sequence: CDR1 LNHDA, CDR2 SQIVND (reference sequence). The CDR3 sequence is CATTYGPSLADTQYF. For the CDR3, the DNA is TGTGCCACCACTTACGGTCCCTCTTTGGCAGATACGCAGTATTTT.

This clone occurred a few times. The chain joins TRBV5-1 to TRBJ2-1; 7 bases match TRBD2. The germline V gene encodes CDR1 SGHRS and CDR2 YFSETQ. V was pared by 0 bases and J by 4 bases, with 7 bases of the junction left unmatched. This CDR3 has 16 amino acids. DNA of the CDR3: TGCGCCAGCAGCTTGGACGGCGGGAGCCCTTACAATGAGCAGTTCTTC. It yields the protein CASSLDGGSPYNEQFF.

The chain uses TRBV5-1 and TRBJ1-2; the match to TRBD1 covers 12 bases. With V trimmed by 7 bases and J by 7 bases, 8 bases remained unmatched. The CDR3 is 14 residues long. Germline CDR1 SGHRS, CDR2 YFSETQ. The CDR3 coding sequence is TGCGCCAGCTCCCCGGGACAGGGGGCGAGTGGCTACACCTTC. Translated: CASSPGQGASGYTF. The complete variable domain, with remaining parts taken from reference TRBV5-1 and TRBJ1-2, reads KAGVTQTPRYLIKTRGQQVTLSCSPISGHRSVSWYQQTPGQGLQFLFEYFSETQRNKGNFPGRFSGRQFSNSRSEMNVSTLELGDSALYLCASSPGQGASGYTFGSGTRLTVV.